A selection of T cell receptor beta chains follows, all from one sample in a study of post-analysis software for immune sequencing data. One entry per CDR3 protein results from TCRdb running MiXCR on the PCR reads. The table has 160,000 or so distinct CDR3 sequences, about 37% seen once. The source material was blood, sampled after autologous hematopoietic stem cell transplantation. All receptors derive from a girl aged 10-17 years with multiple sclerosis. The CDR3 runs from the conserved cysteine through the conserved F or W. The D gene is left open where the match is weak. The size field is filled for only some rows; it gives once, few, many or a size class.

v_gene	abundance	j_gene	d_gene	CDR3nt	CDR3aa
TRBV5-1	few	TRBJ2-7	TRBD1	TGCGCCAGCAGCTCTGGACAGGGTCTCACCTACGAGCAGTACTTC	CASSSGQGLTYEQYF
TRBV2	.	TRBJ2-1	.	TGTGCCAGCAGTGAGTACAATGAGCAGTTCTTC	CASSEYNEQFF
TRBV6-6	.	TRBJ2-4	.	TGTGCCAGCAGTTATAAGCGGTACCTCAAGGACATTCAGTACTTC	CASSYKRYLKDIQYF
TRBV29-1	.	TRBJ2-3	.	TGCAGCGTTCTACAGGATCCAGGCACAGATACGCAGTATTTT	CSVLQDPGTDTQYF
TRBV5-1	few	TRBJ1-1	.	TGCGCCAGCAGCTTCATCTTCTCAGGCGACACTGAAGCTTTCTTT	CASSFIFSGDTEAFF
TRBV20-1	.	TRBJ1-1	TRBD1	TGCAGTGCTAGTTTGCAGGGGGCGATTTCGGCTTTCTTT	CSASLQGAISAFF
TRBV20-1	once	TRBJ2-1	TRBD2	TGCAGTGCTAGCCCGGGACTAGTAGTAGGTGAGCAGTTCTTC	CSASPGLVVGEQFF
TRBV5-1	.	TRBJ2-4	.	TGCGCCAGCAGCCCCACACCAGAGTCCACCACAAAGATCGTTCAGTACTTC	CASSPTPESTTKIVQYF
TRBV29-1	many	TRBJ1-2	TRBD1	TGCAGCGTAGCGGGACAGGGAGTGGTTGGTGGCTACACCTTC	CSVAGQGVVGGYTF
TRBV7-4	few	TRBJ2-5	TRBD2	TGTGCCAGCAGCTCCCCGGGGGGAGAGACCCAGTACTTC	CASSSPGGETQYF
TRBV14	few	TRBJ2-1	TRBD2	TGTGCCAGCAGCCAAGTCCTACTAGCGGGAGGGAACAATGAGCAGTTCTTC	CASSQVLLAGGNNEQFF
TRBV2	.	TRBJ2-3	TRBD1	TGTGCCAGCAGGGGACAGGGGTGGACAGATACGCAGTATTTT	CASRGQGWTDTQYF
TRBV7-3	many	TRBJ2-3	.	TGTGCCAGTTCTTTCAGGGCCACCACAGATACGCAGTATTTT	CASSFRATTDTQYF
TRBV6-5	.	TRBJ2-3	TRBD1	TGTGCCAGCAGTTTACAGGGGCCCAAGGGTAGTATGGCAGATACGCAGTATTTT	CASSLQGPKGSMADTQYF
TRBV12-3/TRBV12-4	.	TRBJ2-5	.	TGTGCCAGCAGTTTTCAGGGATTGGAAGAGACCCAGTACTTC	CASSFQGLEETQYF
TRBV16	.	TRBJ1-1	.	TGTGCCAGCAGCGGGCACCTGAACACTGAAGCTTTCTTT	CASSGHLNTEAFF
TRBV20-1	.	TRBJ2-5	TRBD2	TGCAGTGCTAGAGATTTTGGGGGGACTAGCGGACCCCAAGAGACCCAGTACTTC	CSARDFGGTSGPQETQYF